This T cell receptor beta chain was captured by sequencing in a study of T cells in Graves' hyperthyroidism and ophthalmopathy. Recently diagnosed hyperthyroidism of less than 2 months' duration affected patients aged 18 to 65. Lactation, pregnancy, other autoimmune disease or uncontrolled infection led to exclusion of patients. This clonotype was seen only a few times. Its antigen is still unknown. CDR3 length: 14 residues. Germline CDR1 is SGHRS and CDR2 is YFSETQ. Germline trimming cut 3 bases from V and 7 bases from J; bases unmatched to any gene: 5. Amplified TCR beta CDR3 regions came from RNA transcripts. The HTBI primer set drove a first-round RT-PCR of the TCR CDR3. Using its own MiXCR run on the multiplex PCR reads, TCRdb lists one record per CDR3 protein. The sample carries 750,000 to 950,000 distinct CDR3 sequences, approximately 40% recorded once. Study outcomes and limitations: Ophthalmopathy onset followed model prediction by a median about six months.

Sequenced material: blood. The source of this sequence is a man aged 18 to 30 with Graves' hyperthyroidism. The chain combines TRBV5-1 with TRBJ1-1; 11 nucleotides line up with TRBD1. CDR3: CASSSGQGALEAFF. The CDR3 nucleotides read TGCGCCAGCAGCTCCGGACAGGGGGCTCTTGAAGCTTTCTTT.